The 25 T cell receptor beta chains presented below share a single source sample, sequenced in a study of blood T cell repertoires in COVID-19. Assay: immunoSEQ multiplex PCR; the TCRdb copy retains only in-frame clones and omits some. The sample records just under 150,000 clones, 87% being singletons. Sequenced material: peripheral blood. The receptors originated from a woman between 50 and 59 years old with acute or convalescent COVID-19.

The CDR3 loop reads CASCRTGLSNQPQHF. CDR3 nucleotide sequence: TGTGCCAGTTGTCGGACAGGGCTAAGCAATCAGCCCCAGCATTTT. The chain carries TRBV19 and TRBJ1-5, with TRBD1 identical over 8 bases. Germline values: CDR1 LNHDA, CDR2 SQIVND (reference sequence). The CDR3 length is 15 residues. With 8 bases clipped from V and 1 base from J, the junction kept 7 bases outside the gene matches. The full variable domain, its missing parts supplied by reference TRBV19 and TRBJ1-5, is DGGITQSPKYLFRKEGQNVTLSCEQNLNHDAMYWYRQDPGQGLRLIYYSQIVNDFQKGDIAEGYSVSREKKESFPLTVTSAQKNPTAFYLCASCRTGLSNQPQHFGDGTRLSIL.

The chain employs TRBV7-8 and TRBJ1-6; tentative D call: TRBD1 (5 bases). CDR1 SGHVS and CDR2 FQNEAQ come from the germline V gene. V gave up 2 bases and J gave up 2 bases, with 13 bases separating them. This CDR3 has 17 residues. Here the CDR3 DNA reads TGTGCCAGCAGCTTATCTGGGGGGGGAACCTATAATTCACCCCTCCACTTT. This gives the protein CASSLSGGGTYNSPLHF.

The chain carries TRBV28 and TRBJ2-7; D perhaps matches TRBD2 (5 bases). The CDR3 extends over 14 amino acids. Germline lookup yields CDR1 MDHEN and CDR2 SYDVKM. V shed 5 bases and J shed 3 bases, with 14 bases lying between them. The CDR3 here is CASSPQLEVYEQYF. The CDR3 nucleotides read TGTGCCAGCAGTCCCCAATTGGAGGTCTACGAGCAGTACTTC.

This clone was observed a handful of times. The chain has TRBV27 and TRBJ1-1; TRBD1 matches at 9 bases. This CDR3 region has 16 residues. The V gene's germline CDR1 is MNHEY and CDR2 SMNVEV (reference sequence). The V segment lost 5 bases and the J segment 5 bases; nucleotides outside the gene matches: 12. The CDR3 here is CASSLHGTGRETEAFF. The CDR3 DNA sequence: TGTGCCAGCAGTCTCCATGGGACAGGGCGAGAAACTGAAGCTTTCTTT.

The rearrangement joins TRBV15 to TRBJ2-2; 12 bases agree with TRBD2. V was pared by 3 bases and J by 5 bases, with 10 bases of the junction left unmatched. Germline V lookup: CDR1 LNHNV, CDR2 YYDKDF (reference sequence). CDR3 size: 18 residues. The CDR3 here is CATSSPPGLAGRTGELFF. The CDR3 region has the DNA TGTGCCACCAGCAGCCCCCCAGGACTAGCGGGAAGGACCGGGGAGCTGTTTTTT.

The CDR3 DNA sequence: TGTGCCAGCAGCCCAATTTTGACAGGGGGCTATGGCTACACCTTC. Translated, it gives CASSPILTGGYGYTF. The chain has TRBV5-6 and TRBJ1-2, with 9 nucleotides matching TRBD1. The V gene end was trimmed by 4 bases and the J gene end by 4 bases; junction bases not matched to a gene: 8. CDR1 and CDR2 from the germline V gene are SGHDT and YYEEEE. The CDR3 has 15 amino acids.

This sequence joins TRBV7-9 and TRBJ2-7; 7 positions match TRBD1. CDR1 is SEHNR and CDR2 is FQNEAQ in the germline V gene (reference sequence). CDR3 length equals 14 residues. With 8 bases clipped from V and 0 bases from J, the junction kept 7 bases outside the gene matches. The CDR3 DNA reads TGTGCCAGCTCTCGACAGGGATCCTCCTACGAGCAGTACTTC. Its translation is CASSRQGSSYEQYF. The entire variable domain, with the rest obtained from reference TRBV7-9 and TRBJ2-7, is as follows: DTGVSQNPRHKITKRGQNVTFRCDPISEHNRLYWYRQTLGQGPEFLTYFQNEAQLEKSRLLSDRFSAERPKGSFSTLEIQRTEQGDSAMYLCASSRQGSSYEQYFGPGTRLTVT.

The chain couples TRBV9 to TRBJ2-3; 12 nucleotides line up with TRBD2. The ends lost 4 bases at V and 2 bases at J; junction bases unmatched: 5. CDR1 is SGDLS and CDR2 is YYNGEE in the germline V gene. This CDR3 comprises 16 residues. The CDR3 loop reads CASSLRTSGDTDTQYF. In DNA form, the CDR3 reads TGTGCCAGCAGCCTAAGGACTAGCGGGGACACAGATACGCAGTATTTT.

The V and J genes are TRBV19 and TRBJ1-5; no clear D. CDR1 is LNHDA and CDR2 is SQIVND in the germline V gene (reference sequence). The CDR3 covers 15 residues. V lost 3 bases, J lost 4 bases, and 13 bases lay in between. Here the CDR3 reads CASSITSSGNQPQHF. CDR3 bases: TGTGCCAGTAGTATTACGTCGTCGGGTAATCAGCCCCAGCATTTT. The full variable domain, completed using reference TRBV19 and TRBJ1-5, is DGGITQSPKYLFRKEGQNVTLSCEQNLNHDAMYWYRQDPGQGLRLIYYSQIVNDFQKGDIAEGYSVSREKKESFPLTVTSAQKNPTAFYLCASSITSSGNQPQHFGDGTRLSIL.

This sequence joins TRBV7-3 and TRBJ2-1; 10 bases match TRBD2. Looked up from germline, CDR1 is SGHTA and CDR2 is FQGTGA. The CDR3 is 17 amino acids. With 2 bases clipped from V and 7 bases from J, the junction kept 11 bases outside the gene matches. The CDR3 protein is CASSLGPRLAGDNEQFF. CDR3 in DNA: TGTGCCAGCAGCTTAGGACCGCGGCTAGCGGGAGATAATGAGCAGTTCTTC.

The chain combines TRBV30 with TRBJ2-7, with 10 positions matching TRBD2. The length of the CDR3 is 16 residues. Per germline, CDR1 GTSNPN and CDR2 SVGIG (reference sequence). V was clipped by 0 bases and J by 2 bases; unmatched bases: 7. CDR3 nucleotide sequence: TGTGCCTGGAGTGTGGGGCTAGCGGGAGTACCCTACGAGCAGTACTTC. Translated: CAWSVGLAGVPYEQYF.

This clone is a singleton in its sample. This chain joins TRBV5-1 and TRBJ2-2, with 7 bases fitting TRBD1. CDR3 size: 16 residues. J lost 2 bases, V lost 4 bases, and 8 bases had no gene match. The germline V gene encodes CDR1 SGHRS and CDR2 YFSETQ. CDR3 DNA: TGCGCCAGCAGCCCCCCGGGACAGCTCAACACCGGGGAGCTGTTTTTT. Its translation: CASSPPGQLNTGELFF.

The V and J genes are TRBV9 and TRBJ1-1; 10 nucleotides align to TRBD1. Germline values: CDR1 SGDLS, CDR2 YYNGEE. CDR3 length: 16 amino acids. Trimming at V came to 4 bases and at J to 3 bases, leaving 9 bases not matched to a gene. CDR3 in amino acids: CASSFGTGERDTEAFF. The CDR3 nucleotides read TGTGCCAGCAGCTTCGGGACAGGGGAACGGGACACTGAAGCTTTCTTT.

V gene TRBV6-5 combines with J gene TRBJ2-7; D is possibly TRBD2 (6 bases). The V end was cut by 9 bases, the J end by 2 bases, with 14 bases between. Per germline, CDR1 MNHEY and CDR2 SVGAGI. This CDR3 spans 13 amino acids. CDR3 DNA sequence: TGTGCCAGGGGGGAGGAGGGAACCTACGAGCAGTACTTC. It encodes CARGEEGTYEQYF.

The rearrangement links TRBV30 to TRBJ2-1, with unresolved D. Germline CDR1 reads GTSNPN; CDR2 reads SVGIG (reference sequence). CDR3 length equals 12 residues. Trimming took off 3 bases at V and 6 bases at J, with 9 bases between the two ends. The CDR3 here is CAWRIGLNEQFF. The DNA of the CDR3 is TGTGCCTGGAGAATTGGCCTCAATGAGCAGTTCTTC.

The V call is TRBV30, the J call TRBJ2-4; 7 bases fit TRBD2. The CDR3 contains 17 residues. The germline V gene has CDR1 GTSNPN and CDR2 SVGIG (reference sequence). The ends lost 3 bases at V and 0 bases at J; junction bases unmatched: 11. Here the CDR3 reads CAWRLLGGMGAKNIQYF. DNA of the CDR3: TGTGCCTGGAGGCTCCTCGGGGGGATGGGAGCCAAAAACATTCAGTACTTC. The complete variable domain, with remaining parts taken from reference TRBV30 and TRBJ2-4, reads SQTIHQWPATLVQPVGSPLSLECTVEGTSNPNLYWYRQAAGRGLQLLFYSVGIGQISSEVPQNLSASRPQDRQFILSSKKLLLSDSGFYLCAWRLLGGMGAKNIQYFGAGTRLSVL.

In regard to this clone: The conserved phenylalanine or tryptophan is not found at the CDR3 terminus, so this likely reflects a read error. The limits of the CDR3 on the DNA are not certain, so only TCRdb's listed CDR3 is given. The CDR3 region is CASMGARGTQLV. The chain combines TRBV6-5 with TRBJ1-2; TRBD1 is the table's D call, not checked against the DNA. The germline V gene has CDR1 MNHEY and CDR2 SVGAGI. From its first to its last residue, the CDR3 has 12 amino acids.

The V gene is TRBV10-3, the J gene TRBJ1-2; 7 bases align to TRBD1. With 3 bases clipped from V and 4 bases from J, the junction kept 14 bases outside the gene matches. CDR3 size: 17 residues. Germline loops: CDR1 ENHRY, CDR2 SYGVKD. The CDR3 nucleotides are TGTGCCATCAGTGAATGGGACAGACGAATGAAGATCTATGGCTACACCTTC. Its translation is CAISEWDRRMKIYGYTF.

The rearrangement joins TRBV9 to TRBJ1-1, with D maybe TRBD1 (6 bases). Germline V lookup: CDR1 SGDLS, CDR2 YYNGEE. V shed 4 bases and J shed 7 bases, with 14 bases lying between them. The CDR3 contains 13 residues. The CDR3 reads CASSSDRKNEAFF. CDR3 DNA sequence: TGTGCCAGCAGCTCTGACAGGAAGAATGAAGCTTTCTTT.

CDR3 sequence (DNA): TGCGCCAGCAGTGCCAGGGAGAACACTGAAGCTTTCTTT. Translation: CASSARENTEAFF. This chain links TRBV10-2 with TRBJ1-1; a weak D match, TRBD1 (5 bases). Germline CDR1 is WSHSY and CDR2 is SAAADI. Trimming cost V 4 bases and J 1 base, with 7 bases left between them. The CDR3 loop spans 13 amino acids.

This chain uses TRBV9 with TRBJ2-7, with 7 bases that match TRBD2. V lost 1 base, J lost 3 bases, and 1 base stayed unmatched. The CDR3 contains 13 residues. Germline V lookup: CDR1 SGDLS, CDR2 YYNGEE. CDR3 in DNA: TGTGCCAGCAGCGTAACTAGCGACTACGAGCAGTACTTC. This codes for CASSVTSDYEQYF.

The chain joins TRBV6-6 to TRBJ2-1; 8 bases line up with TRBD1. Trimming took 5 bases from V and 4 from J; bases not matched to a gene: 7. The CDR3 is made up of 15 amino acids. CDR1 is MNHNY, CDR2 SVGAGI, per germline (reference sequence). The CDR3 protein is CASSGQGLGYNEQFF. DNA for the CDR3: TGTGCCAGCAGTGGACAGGGTCTCGGATACAATGAGCAGTTCTTC.

The gene calls are TRBV5-6 and TRBJ2-7; possible D gene TRBD2, 5 bases. With 0 bases removed from V and 0 bases from J, the gap between germline ends came to 22 bases. CDR3 length: 19 amino acids. CDR1 SGHDT and CDR2 YYEEEE come from the germline V gene. The CDR3 coding sequence is TGTGCCAGCAGCTTGGTGGAGGTTGTGGGATCGGAGAGCTCCTACGAGCAGTACTTC. It translates to CASSLVEVVGSESSYEQYF.

This chain joins TRBV18 and TRBJ2-5; 9 bases are shared with TRBD1. Germline-derived CDR1 and CDR2 are KGHSH and LQKENI. The CDR3 spans 15 residues. With V trimmed by 6 bases and J by 2 bases, 7 bases remained unmatched. In DNA form, the CDR3 reads TGTGCCAGCTCGCCTGACAGGGGGAAGCAAGAGACCCAGTACTTC. Translated, it gives CASSPDRGKQETQYF.

The gene calls are TRBV5-4 and TRBJ1-1; D is undetermined. CDR1 and CDR2 from the germline V gene are SGHNT and YYREEE (reference sequence). V was cut by 4 bases and J by 5 bases, with 12 bases left in between. The CDR3 sequence is 13 residues long. CDR3 bases: TGTGCCAGCAGCCCTGGAACGGGAACTGAAGCTTTCTTT. Amino acids: CASSPGTGTEAFF.